A single sample gave rise to the 5 T cell receptor beta chains below, sequenced in a study of blood T cell repertoires in COVID-19. Clones were sequenced by immunoSEQ multiplex PCR, and TCRdb holds only the in-frame ones, with some missing. The sample lists 30,000 to 35,000 clones, roughly four fifths occurring once. The sample comprised peripheral blood. The receptors shown here come from a man aged 50-59 years with acute or convalescent COVID-19.

The chain joins TRBV7-2 to TRBJ2-5; the match to TRBD2 covers 7 bases. V lost 6 bases and J lost 0; bases outside the gene matches: 4. This CDR3 comprises 14 residues. The V gene's germline CDR1 is SGHTA and CDR2 FQGNSA. As DNA, the CDR3 is TGTGCCAGCAGACTTACTAGCGACCAAGAGACCCAGTACTTC. As protein: CASRLTSDQETQYF.

This chain uses TRBV5-1 with TRBJ1-3, with 9 bases identical to TRBD1. Per the germline V gene, CDR1 is SGHRS and CDR2 is YFSETQ. Trimming at V came to 3 bases and at J to 8 bases, leaving 6 bases not matched to a gene. CDR3 length: 14 residues. The CDR3 is CASSSTGGSDTIYF. Here the CDR3 DNA reads TGCGCCAGCAGCTCTACAGGGGGCAGCGACACCATATATTTT.

The CDR3 nucleotides are TGTGCCAGCAGCCCAAGGACTACAAAAGAGACCCAGTACTTC. It is translated as CASSPRTTKETQYF. The J gene is TRBJ2-5, the V gene TRBV5-8; D is possibly TRBD2 (6 bases). The germline gives CDR1 SGHTS, CDR2 YDEGEE. The CDR3 runs to 14 residues. V shed 4 bases and J shed 3 bases, with 13 bases lying between them.

This chain links TRBV7-2 with TRBJ2-5; TRBD2 aligns across 9 bases. The CDR3 is made up of 16 amino acids. The germline CDR1 and CDR2 sequences are SGHTA and FQGNSA. Losses at the gene ends were 1 base for V and 4 bases for J; bases not matched to a gene: 7. This CDR3 is CASSLVGAGGGETQYF. CDR3 bases: TGTGCCAGCAGCTTAGTGGGGGCGGGGGGGGGAGAGACCCAGTACTTC.

The chain combines TRBV29-1 with TRBJ1-3; 7 bases fit TRBD1. V lost 3 bases and J lost 7; bases outside the gene matches: 12. The germline V gene encodes CDR1 SQVTM and CDR2 ANQGSEA. The CDR3 runs 15 residues. The CDR3 loop reads CSVDSGDSRGNTIYF. CDR3 DNA sequence: TGCAGCGTTGATTCGGGGGACAGTCGGGGGAACACCATATATTTT.